This record covers a single T cell receptor beta chain. The CDR3 covers 15 residues. Germline V CDR1 and CDR2: MNHEY, SMNVEV (reference sequence). After removal of 4 bases from V and 1 base from J, the junction contained 1 base not matched to a gene. The source of the sample is a study of blood T cell repertoires in COVID-19. Study background: Collection of acute and convalescent COVID-19 samples took place in the United States, Italy and Spain. T cells, B-cell-depleted T cells, or PBMCs supplied cDNA or gDNA.

Per the original methods: Reference gene primer amplification in the assay estimated nucleated cell counts. The table came from immunoSEQ multiplex PCR; TCRdb's copy has only in-frame clones and leaves some out. V and J calls plus clone size are reproduced from that table; the DNA served to infer D and trimming. The data hold under 150,000 clones, with around three quarters observed a single time. Sequencing was done on a sample of peripheral blood. The receptor was isolated from a man between 60 and 75 years old with acute or convalescent COVID-19. This chain joins TRBV27 and TRBJ2-1; TRBD2 aligns across 10 bases. CDR3 residues: CASSSSGSSYNEQFF. The CDR3 DNA reads as TGTGCCAGCAGTTCTAGCGGGAGTTCCTACAATGAGCAGTTCTTC.